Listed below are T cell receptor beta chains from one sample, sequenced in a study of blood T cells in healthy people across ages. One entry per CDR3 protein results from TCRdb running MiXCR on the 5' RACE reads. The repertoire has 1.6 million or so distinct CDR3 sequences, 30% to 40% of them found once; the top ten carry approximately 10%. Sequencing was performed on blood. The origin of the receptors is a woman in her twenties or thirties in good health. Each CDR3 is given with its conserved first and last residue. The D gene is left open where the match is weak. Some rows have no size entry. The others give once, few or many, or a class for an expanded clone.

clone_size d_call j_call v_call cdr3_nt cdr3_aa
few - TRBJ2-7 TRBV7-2 TGTGCCAGCAGCTTAATTACTAACTACGAGCAGTACTTC CASSLITNYEQYF
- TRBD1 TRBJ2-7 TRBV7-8 TGTGCCAGCAGCCTACAGGGGATGATCGGCTACGAGCAGTACTTC CASSLQGMIGYEQYF
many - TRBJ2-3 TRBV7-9 TGTGCCAGCAGCTCCCGCAGTTCCACAGATACGCAGTATTTT CASSSRSSTDTQYF
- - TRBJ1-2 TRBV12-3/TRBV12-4 TGTGCCAGCAGTCTCGGGACGGCTAAGTTCTATGGCTACACCTTC CASSLGTAKFYGYTF
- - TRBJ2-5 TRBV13 TGTGCCAGCAGCTTAGAAGCGGGCCCTGGTAAGACCCAGTACTTC CASSLEAGPGKTQYF
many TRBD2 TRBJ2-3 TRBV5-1 TGCGCCAGCAGCTTGGGGACTAGCGGGGGATCCACAGATACGCAGTATTTT CASSLGTSGGSTDTQYF
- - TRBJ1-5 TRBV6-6 TGTGCCAGCAGTTACTTTGGGGGCCGAGGGAGCAATCAGCCCCAGCATTTT CASSYFGGRGSNQPQHF
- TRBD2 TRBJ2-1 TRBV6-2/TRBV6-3 TGTGCCAGCAGTTACTCGAGATGGCGGGGGGCGTCTGGGGATGAGCAGTTCTTC CASSYSRWRGASGDEQFF
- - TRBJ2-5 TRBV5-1 TGCGCCAGCAGCCCCCTATCAGCGGCCCCTGTGGAGGAGACCCAGTACTTC CASSPLSAAPVEETQYF
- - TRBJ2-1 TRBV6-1 TGTGCCAGCAGTGAAGCACCTTTCGGAAGGCAGTTCTTC CASSEAPFGRQFF
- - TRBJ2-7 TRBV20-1 TGCAGTGCTACTTATTATGGGTTCTCCTACGAGCAGTACTTC CSATYYGFSYEQYF
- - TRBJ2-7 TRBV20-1 TGCAGTGCCCTTAGGGGGGGGAATGGGGACGAGCAGTACTTC CSALRGGNGDEQYF
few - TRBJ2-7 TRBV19 TGTGCCAGTAGTTTCGCAGCCAACTCTTACGAGCAGTACTTC CASSFAANSYEQYF
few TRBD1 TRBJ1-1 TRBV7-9 TGTGCCAGCAGTTTAGGGACAGGCCCGGGCCCTGAAGCTTTCTTT CASSLGTGPGPEAFF
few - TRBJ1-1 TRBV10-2 TGCGCCAGCAGTGGACTAGGCGACACTGAAGCTTTCTTT CASSGLGDTEAFF
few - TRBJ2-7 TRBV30 TGTGCCTGGAGCAGACAGGATCCCTACGAGCAGTACTTC CAWSRQDPYEQYF
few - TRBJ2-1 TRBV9 TGTGCCAGCAGCGTAACGAGCAATGAGCAGTTCTTC CASSVTSNEQFF
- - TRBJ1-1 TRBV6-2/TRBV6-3 TGTGCCAGCAGCGGCTTCTATGAGGCAGACTCAAACACTGAAGCTTTCTTT CASSGFYEADSNTEAFF
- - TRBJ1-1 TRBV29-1 TGCAGCGTCCTTTGGCAGCAGCCTGAAGCTTTCTTT CSVLWQQPEAFF
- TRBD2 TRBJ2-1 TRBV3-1 TGTGCCAGCTCCGAGCGGGGGTTTGAGCAGTTCTTC CASSERGFEQFF
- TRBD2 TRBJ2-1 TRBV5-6 TGTGCCAGCGGCTTGGTTGGTGGGCTAGCGGGAGAAGGGGCGAATGAGCAGTTCTTC CASGLVGGLAGEGANEQFF
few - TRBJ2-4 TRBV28 TGTGCCAGCAGTCCCCCGGGGGCTGGCAAAAACATTCAGTACTTC CASSPPGAGKNIQYF